Presented here are 8 T cell receptor beta chains from one specimen sequenced in a study of CD8+CD57+ T cells in acquired aplastic anemia (dated by TCRdb to the late 2010s). Expansion of CD8+CD57+ cells had been shown by flow cytometry in the patients chosen for sequencing. The data were produced on an Illumina HiSeq 2000. TCR beta VDJ combination and CDR3 sequence profiling used genomic DNA as the template. TCRdb reprocessing: public reads trimmed at Q25 with fastp, clones called with MiXCR, in-frame beta chains kept. Rows are unified per CDR3 protein, each entry keeping the most common DNA and genes. The sample table records approximately 250,000 distinct CDR3 sequences; approximately 79% of these occur just once. Roughly two fifths of the sample comes from the top ten. What was sequenced was sorted CD4+, CD8+, or CD8+CD57+ T cells (not recorded which) from PBMCs. The origin of the receptors is a human donor with aplastic anemia.

The genes are TRBV7-9 and TRBJ1-2; D not resolved. V was pared by 6 bases and J by 5 bases, with 10 bases between. Germline V CDR1 and CDR2: SEHNR, FQNEAQ (reference sequence). The CDR3 consists of 12 residues. The CDR3 DNA reads as TGTGCCAGCAGTCTGCTTGAATATGGCTACACCTTC. This gives the protein CASSLLEYGYTF.

The chain joins TRBV7-8 to TRBJ2-1; D is unclear. Trimming removed 5 bases at V and 10 bases at J, with 24 bases between. CDR1 is SGHVS and CDR2 is FQNEAQ in the germline V gene. The length of the CDR3 is 16 residues. The CDR3 DNA reads as TGTGCCAGCAGCCACCTGGGCGGAACCGCCCAGGAGGAGCAGTTCTTC. This sequence encodes CASSHLGGTAQEEQFF.

In its sample, this clonotype was seen a few times. The junction does not match germline at one end; this may be a read error. This chain joins TRBV19 and TRBJ1-1; D is perhaps TRBD1 (5 bases). Per germline, CDR1 LNHDA and CDR2 SQIVND (reference sequence). CDR3 length: 15 amino acids. The CDR3 loop reads CASSLALTAYTEAFF. CDR3 nucleotides: TGTGCCAGTAGCTTAGCTCTGACAGCCTACACTGAGGCTTTCTTC.

This clonotype was seen more than once but under ten times. The conserved closing phenylalanine or tryptophan is absent in this CDR3, likely reflecting a read error. J is TRBJ2-7 and V is TRBV15; TRBD1 might be the D (7 bases). The CDR3 has 15 amino acids. Germline assignment: CDR1 LNHNV and CDR2 YYDKDF (reference sequence). V gave up 3 bases and J gave up 3 bases, with 15 bases separating them. The CDR3 loop is CATSRRQGGNYEQYL. In nucleotides, the CDR3 is TGTGCCACCAGCAGGAGACAGGGAGGAAACTACGAGCAGTACCTC.

Notes on this clonotype: The limits of the CDR3 on the DNA are not certain, so only TCRdb's listed CDR3 is given. V is TRBV9 and J is TRBJ2-3; TRBD1 is taken as the D call from the table, unchecked against the DNA. The CDR3 length is 14 residues, termini included. The germline V gene has CDR1 SGDLS and CDR2 YYNGEE. The CDR3 is CASGVAGGIQNLYF.

This clonotype was seen many times. The gene calls are TRBV11-2 and TRBJ2-7; 14 bases align to TRBD2. CDR1 SGHAT and CDR2 FQNNGV come from the germline V gene. The CDR3 extends over 17 amino acids. V was clipped by 1 base and J by 4 bases; unmatched bases: 6. The CDR3 nucleotides are TGTGCCAGCAGCTTAGGACTAGCGGGAGGGCGACGGTACGAGCAGTACGTC. Protein product: CASSLGLAGGRRYEQYV.

This chain uses TRBV28 with TRBJ2-3; TRBD1 is a possible D gene (6 bases). The CDR3 is made up of 11 amino acids. Trimming shortened V by 5 bases and J by 7 bases, and 7 bases separated the two germline ends. Germline assignment: CDR1 MDHEN and CDR2 SYDVKM. The CDR3 DNA sequence: TGTGCCAGCAGTACAGGGTATACGCAGTATTTT. It translates to CASSTGYTQYF.

The rearrangement joins TRBV5-5 to TRBJ1-6; 7 bases fit TRBD1. CDR1 SGHKS and CDR2 YYEKEE come from the germline V gene (reference sequence). This CDR3 has 14 residues. The trim removed 0 bases at V and 7 bases at J, leaving 1 base unmatched. This chain's CDR3 is CASSLDRGNSPLHF. The CDR3 DNA reads as TGTGCCAGCAGCTTGGACAGGGGCAATTCACCCCTCCACTTT.